These 24 T cell receptor beta chains share one sample of origin, sequenced in a study of CD8+CD57+ T cells in acquired aplastic anemia. Profiles of TCR beta VDJ and CDR3 were generated from a genomic DNA template. TCRdb re-derived calls from the reads in MiXCR, one entry per CDR3 protein. The sample contains 200,000 or so distinct CDR3 sequences, about three fifths of which appear only once. Source material: sorted CD4+, CD8+, or CD8+CD57+ T cells (not recorded which) from PBMCs. Source of these receptors: a human donor with severe aplastic anemia or a healthy control (not recorded which).

In the case of this clonotype: Sequence at one end of the junction differs from germline and may be a read error. CDR3 sequence: CASSFPGNGNTICF. The CDR3 nucleotides read TGTGCCAGCAGCTTCCCTGGGAACGGAAACACCATATGTTTT. V usage is TRBV7-2 and J usage is TRBJ1-3; D not resolved. The CDR3 has 14 amino acids. The V gene's germline CDR1 is SGHTA and CDR2 FQGNSA. The whole variable domain, remainder taken from reference TRBV7-2 and TRBJ1-3, is GAGVSQSPSNKVTEKGKDVELRCDPISGHTALYWYRQSLGQGLEFLIYFQGNSAPDKSGLPSDRFSAERTGGSVSTLTIQRTQQEDSAVYLCASSFPGNGNTICFGEGSWLTVV.

This clonotype was counted only a few times. The gene calls are TRBV7-3 and TRBJ2-3; D possibly corresponds to TRBD2 (7 bases). There are 13 residues in the CDR3. From germline, CDR1 is SGHTA and CDR2 FQGTGA. The V and J ends lost 3 bases and 6 bases respectively, with 10 bases between them. This CDR3 is CASSFAGADTQYF. The CDR3, as DNA: TGTGCCAGCAGCTTTGCGGGGGCGGATACGCAGTATTTT.

The chain carries TRBV5-4 and TRBJ2-7, with D perhaps given as TRBD1 or TRBD2 (6 bases each). The V end was cut by 4 bases, the J end by 0 bases, with 17 bases between. CDR1 SGHNT and CDR2 YYREEE come from the germline V gene (reference sequence). This CDR3 spans 16 amino acids. CDR3 protein: CASSPGAGDHSYEQYF. Written as DNA, the CDR3 is TGTGCCAGCAGCCCGGGGGCAGGGGACCACTCCTACGAGCAGTACTTC. The full variable domain, with the rest looked up from reference TRBV5-4 and TRBJ2-7, is ETGVTQSPTHLIKTRGQQVTLRCSSQSGHNTVSWYQQALGQGPQFIFQYYREEENGRGNFPPRFSGLQFPNYSSELNVNALELDDSALYLCASSPGAGDHSYEQYFGPGTRLTVT.

Notes on this clonotype: The junction differs from germline at one of its ends, possibly a read error. This chain links TRBV7-3 with TRBJ2-7; TRBD1 is a possible D gene (5 bases). Germline lookup yields CDR1 SGHTA and CDR2 FQGTGA. The CDR3 length is 13 residues. The CDR3 loop reads CASSQGADYEQYF. The CDR3 region has the DNA TGCGCCAGCAGCCAAGGGGCCGACTACGAGCAGTACTTC. The entire variable domain, with the rest obtained from reference TRBV7-3 and TRBJ2-7, is as follows: GAGVSQTPSNKVTEKGKYVELRCDPISGHTALYWYRQSLGQGPEFLIYFQGTGAADDSGLPNDRFFAVRPEGSVSTLKIQRTERGDSAVYLCASSQGADYEQYFGPGTRLTVT.

V usage is TRBV5-5 and J usage is TRBJ2-7; TRBD2 is a possible D gene (6 bases). The germline gives CDR1 SGHKS, CDR2 YYEKEE (reference sequence). Trimming removed 2 bases at V and 1 base at J, with 13 bases between. This CDR3 is 15 amino acids long. The CDR3 sequence is CASSFGWGTSYEQYF. In nucleotides, the CDR3 is TGTGCCAGCAGCTTTGGCTGGGGGACTTCCTACGAGCAGTACTTC.

The CDR3 reads CASSPTGGGSGELFF. The CDR3 nucleotides read TGTGCCAGCAGTCCTACAGGGGGCGGGTCCGGGGAGCTGTTTTTT. The rearrangement uses TRBV2 and TRBJ2-2; the match to TRBD1 covers 9 bases. The V segment lost 5 bases and the J segment 6 bases; nucleotides outside the gene matches: 7. This CDR3 is 15 amino acids long. Germline lookup yields CDR1 SNHLY and CDR2 FYNNEI.

Only a few counts were recorded for this clonotype. V and J are TRBV4-1 and TRBJ2-7, with D uncertain. CDR1 and CDR2 from the germline V gene are MGHRA and YSYEKL. The V and J ends lost 1 base and 3 bases respectively, with 7 bases between them. The CDR3 has 13 residues. The CDR3 bases are TGCGCCAGCAGCCAAGCGACCTACTACGAGCAGTACTTC. The encoded protein is CASSQATYYEQYF.

Only a few counts were recorded for this clonotype. The V call is TRBV29-1, the J call TRBJ2-7; weak D call: TRBD1 (5 bases). CDR3 length: 13 amino acids. V shed 4 bases and J shed 2 bases, with 12 bases lying between them. Per germline, CDR1 SQVTM and CDR2 ANQGSEA. For the CDR3, the DNA is TGCAGCGTTGTAAGGGGCCGGACCTACGAGCAGTACTTC. Translating gives CSVVRGRTYEQYF.

With regard to this clonotype: The CDR3 does not close with the conserved phenylalanine or tryptophan, likely indicating a read error. The chain carries TRBV11-3 and TRBJ2-7; possible D gene TRBD1, 6 bases. This CDR3 contains 15 residues. Germline values: CDR1 SGHNT, CDR2 YENEEA. The V and J ends lost 4 bases and 0 bases respectively, with 13 bases between them. Written as DNA, the CDR3 is TGTGCCAGCAGCTACCGGGACACACTCTCCTACGAGCAGTACTGC. Translated: CASSYRDTLSYEQYC.

This chain joins TRBV20-1 and TRBJ2-7; D is uncertain. The germline V gene has CDR1 DFQATT and CDR2 SNEGSKA (reference sequence). The CDR3 consists of 13 residues. V gave up 2 bases and J gave up 3 bases, with 11 bases separating them. The CDR3 reads CSARTGPNYEQYF. In DNA form, the CDR3 reads TGCAGTGCTAGAACCGGGCCCAACTACGAGCAGTACTTC.

This chain joins TRBV12-3 or TRBV12-4 and TRBJ2-7; 7 bases are a match to TRBD2. This CDR3 region has 13 residues. The CDR3 DNA reads TGTGCTAGTGGCTTGGGGGGGGACTACGAGCAGTACTTC. Its translation is CASGLGGDYEQYF.

The rearrangement uses TRBV15 and TRBJ1-1; D gene ambiguous. This CDR3 is built from 17 residues. CDR1 and CDR2 from the germline V gene are LNHNV and YYDKDF (reference sequence). Between the trimmed V and J ends, which lost 3 bases and 4 bases, there was a span of 21 bases. CDR3: CATSSPVGITLGTEAFF. In DNA form, the CDR3 reads TGTGCCACCAGCAGCCCCGTGGGGATAACGTTGGGCACTGAAGCTTTCTTT.

The V gene is TRBV12-3 or TRBV12-4, the J gene TRBJ2-7; maybe TRBD2 (6 bases). CDR3 size: 15 residues. The V end was cut by 5 bases, the J end by 0 bases, with 14 bases between. The CDR3 bases are TGTGCCAGCAGTACCACGGGGGAAAGCTCCTACGAGCAGTACTTC. The encoded protein is CASSTTGESSYEQYF.

The V gene is TRBV2, the J gene TRBJ2-3, with D uncertain. V lost 4 bases, J lost 1 base, and 9 bases lay in between. This CDR3 has 14 amino acids. Looked up from germline, CDR1 is SNHLY and CDR2 is FYNNEI. DNA for the CDR3: TGTGCCAGCAGTGTGGAAACAGGCACAGATACGCAGTATTTT. Translation gives CASSVETGTDTQYF.

J is TRBJ2-5 and V is TRBV5-1; D is unresolved. Germline CDR1 and CDR2: SGHRS and YFSETQ. The ends were cut back, 0 bases at V and 0 bases at J, with 9 bases in the middle. The CDR3 covers 15 residues. The CDR3: CASSLAGPNQETQYF. Here the CDR3 DNA reads TGCGCCAGCAGCTTGGCCGGACCAAACCAAGAGACCCAGTACTTC.

This clonotype has at least ten counts. The rearrangement uses TRBV4-2 and TRBJ1-2; possibly TRBD1 for D (5 bases). The CDR3 sequence is 16 residues long. The germline CDR1 and CDR2 sequences are LGHNA and YNFKEQ. V was cut by 2 bases and J by 5 bases, with 18 bases left in between. The CDR3 sequence is CASSQNRDAPFYGYTF. Here the CDR3 DNA reads TGTGCCAGCAGCCAAAACCGGGACGCCCCTTTTTATGGCTACACCTTC.

This clonotype was picked up one time. This chain uses TRBV7-8 with TRBJ1-5; D gene unclear. Germline assignment: CDR1 SGHVS and CDR2 FQNEAQ. Trimming stripped 5 bases from V and 7 bases from J, with 12 bases between. The CDR3 runs to 13 residues. The CDR3 loop reads CASSVSITQPQHF. Written as DNA, the CDR3 is TGTGCCAGCAGCGTATCGATTACGCAGCCCCAGCATTTT.

The rearrangement uses TRBV20-1 and TRBJ2-3; a weak D match, TRBD2 (5 bases). From germline, CDR1 is DFQATT and CDR2 SNEGSKA (reference sequence). This CDR3 has 14 residues. Deletions cut 3 bases from V and 0 bases from J, with 10 bases between. The chain's CDR3 is CSASSGVSTDTQYF. The CDR3, as DNA: TGCAGTGCTAGTTCCGGGGTGAGCACAGATACGCAGTATTTT.

This CDR3 is CASSLVAGGYNEQFF. CDR3 coding DNA: TGCGCCAGCAGCTTGGTGGCAGGGGGCTACAATGAGCAGTTCTTC. The chain links TRBV5-1 to TRBJ2-1, with TRBD1 matching over 7 bases. J lost 3 bases, V lost 0 bases, and 3 bases had no gene match. Germline CDR1 is SGHRS and CDR2 is YFSETQ. CDR3 length: 15 amino acids.

This clonotype was counted ten times or more. The chain joins TRBV25-1 to TRBJ1-1, with a possible D match to TRBD1 (5 bases). From germline, CDR1 is MGHDK and CDR2 SYGVNS. V was cut by 1 base and J by 4 bases, with 10 bases left in between. The CDR3 covers 14 residues. This chain's CDR3 is CASSESGRATEAFF. For the CDR3, the DNA is TGTGCCAGCAGTGAATCGGGCAGGGCCACTGAAGCTTTCTTT.

The chain carries TRBV9 and TRBJ2-3; the match to TRBD1 covers 8 bases. CDR3 size: 15 residues. CDR1 and CDR2 from the germline V gene are SGDLS and YYNGEE. The junction had 3 bases not matched to a gene; V was cut back by 3 bases and J by 0 bases. CDR3 in amino acids: CASSADRDSTDTQYF. The CDR3, as DNA: TGTGCCAGCAGCGCGGACAGGGATAGCACAGATACGCAGTATTTT.

The chain uses TRBV9 and TRBJ2-7; 7 bases are a match to TRBD1. The CDR3 has 13 residues. V lost 4 bases and J lost 6; bases outside the gene matches: 7. Per germline, CDR1 SGDLS and CDR2 YYNGEE. The CDR3 DNA sequence: TGTGCCAGCAGCCTCGAACAGGGGTCCGAGCAGTACTTC. Translated: CASSLEQGSEQYF.

The chain has TRBV7-3 and TRBJ1-5; D may be TRBD1 (6 bases). The CDR3 contains 16 residues. Germline-derived CDR1 and CDR2 are SGHTA and FQGTGA. V was clipped by 5 bases and J by 3 bases, with 17 bases between them. CDR3 sequence (DNA): TGTGCCAGCAGCCCTACCGGGGGGCCTACCAATCAGCCCCAGCATTTT. Its protein product is CASSPTGGPTNQPQHF.

CDR3 nucleotides: TGCGCCAGCAGCACGGGTTGGGAAACAGATACGCAGTATTTT. As protein: CASSTGWETDTQYF. This chain links TRBV5-1 with TRBJ2-3; D gene uncertain. The CDR3 consists of 14 residues. Germline V CDR1 and CDR2: SGHRS, YFSETQ. Trimming removed 4 bases at V and 3 bases at J, with 12 bases between.